The 31 T cell receptor beta chains given below trace back to one sample, sequenced in a study of CD8 T cells in Susac syndrome. Random hexamers primed reverse transcription of about 0.45 to 1 ug RNA. One entry per CDR3 protein, called by TCRdb with MiXCR from the immunoSEQ multiplex PCR reads. The sample includes 200,000 to 250,000 distinct CDR3 sequences, 85% to 95% of them seen just once. Sample: CD4+ T cells from PBMCs. Every receptor here comes from a human donor with multiple sclerosis.

This chain joins TRBV7-9 and TRBJ2-7; D possibly matches TRBD1 or TRBD2 (6 bases each). The germline V gene encodes CDR1 SEHNR and CDR2 FQNEAQ (reference sequence). The CDR3 totals 14 residues. V was pared by 1 base and J by 5 bases, with 12 bases between. CDR3 region: CASSLVPGADEQYF. DNA for the CDR3: TGTGCCAGCAGCTTAGTTCCGGGGGCGGACGAGCAGTACTTC.

V usage is TRBV7-3 and J usage is TRBJ2-5, with D uncertain. This CDR3 region has 13 residues. CDR1 is SGHTA, CDR2 FQGTGA, per germline. V lost 1 base, J lost 4 bases, and 7 bases lay in between. The CDR3 sequence: CASSLKALETQYF. CDR3 sequence (DNA): TGTGCCAGCAGCTTAAAGGCGTTAGAGACCCAGTACTTC.

This clonotype appeared once. The chain combines TRBV3-1 with TRBJ2-5; 7 bases fit TRBD2. J was trimmed by 9 bases and V by 4 bases; bases with no gene match: 11. Germline lookup yields CDR1 LGHDT and CDR2 YNNKEL (reference sequence). CDR3 length equals 14 residues. The CDR3, as DNA: TGTGCCAGCAGCCCCCTCGGGGCCAGCGGGGCCCAGTACTTC. The encoded protein is CASSPLGASGAQYF.

The rearrangement uses TRBV2 and TRBJ2-7; the D gene could be TRBD1 or TRBD2 (5 bases each). The CDR3 consists of 14 residues. The V gene lost 4 bases and the J gene lost 5 bases, with 15 bases spanning the gap. Looked up from germline, CDR1 is SNHLY and CDR2 is FYNNEI. CDR3 sequence: CASSVVTLGDEQYF. For the CDR3, the DNA is TGTGCCAGCAGTGTGGTGACCCTGGGGGACGAGCAGTACTTC.

The chain employs TRBV7-9 and TRBJ2-5; D gene uncertain. CDR3 length: 13 amino acids. CDR1 and CDR2 (germline): SEHNR, FQNEAQ (reference sequence). Trimming removed 4 bases at V and 1 base at J, with 7 bases between. Written as DNA, the CDR3 is TGTGCCAGCAGCTCAAGCGTCCAAGAGACCCAGTACTTC. Protein sequence: CASSSSVQETQYF.

In this sample, this clonotype turned up once. V is TRBV29-1 and J is TRBJ2-1; no clear D gene. CDR1 is SQVTM, CDR2 ANQGSEA, per germline. Trimming pared 1 base from V and 7 bases from J, leaving 14 bases between. The CDR3 is 14 amino acids. CDR3 in amino acids: CSVEGTLTKNEQFF. CDR3 sequence (DNA): TGCAGCGTTGAAGGGACCCTGACCAAAAATGAGCAGTTCTTC.

The chain is built from TRBV6-1 and TRBJ2-5; D unresolved. CDR3 length: 14 amino acids. The germline V gene has CDR1 MNHNS and CDR2 SASEGT. V lost 3 bases and J lost 7, with 15 bases in between. DNA of the CDR3: TGTGCCAGCAGTGAGACTGGCCTCTTCTTGACCCAGTACTTC. It yields the protein CASSETGLFLTQYF.

The chain uses TRBV6-1 and TRBJ2-7, with D tentatively TRBD1 (5 bases). The V end lost 3 bases, the J end lost 6 bases, and 9 bases lay between the germline ends. Germline-derived CDR1 and CDR2 are MNHNS and SASEGT. The CDR3 totals 12 residues. This CDR3 reads CASSEQGTEQYF. CDR3 nucleotide sequence: TGTGCCAGCAGTGAGCAGGGAACCGAGCAGTACTTC.

J is TRBJ1-5 and V is TRBV30, with unresolved D. Looked up from germline, CDR1 is GTSNPN and CDR2 is SVGIG (reference sequence). The CDR3 totals 15 residues. Trimming took 3 bases from V and 6 from J, leaving 18 bases between them. The CDR3 nucleotides read TGTGCCTGGAGCCCCACGGACCCGAAGGGTCAGCCCCAGCATTTT. This encodes CAWSPTDPKGQPQHF.

The chain has TRBV15 and TRBJ1-2; TRBD1 matches 11 bases. Germline assignment: CDR1 LNHNV and CDR2 YYDKDF (reference sequence). The CDR3 spans 15 residues. Losses at the gene ends were 4 bases for V and 2 bases for J; bases not matched to a gene: 3. DNA of the CDR3: TGTGCCACCAGCAAAGGACAGGGGGCGAACTATGGCTACACCTTC. Amino acids: CATSKGQGANYGYTF.

The CDR3 region has the DNA TGTGCCAGCAGCCGAGACTTAATCTATGGCTACACCTTC. This codes for CASSRDLIYGYTF. This chain links TRBV12-3 or TRBV12-4 with TRBJ1-2; unclear D gene. The CDR3 has 13 residues. The V gene lost 6 bases and the J gene lost 4 bases, with 12 bases spanning the gap.

This rearrangement joins TRBV9 to TRBJ2-5, with TRBD2 identical over 8 bases. Germline CDR1 and CDR2: SGDLS and YYNGEE. The V segment lost 0 bases and the J segment 7 bases; nucleotides outside the gene matches: 11. The length of the CDR3 is 16 residues. The CDR3 reads CASSVGVAGNRATQYF. DNA of the CDR3: TGTGCCAGCAGCGTAGGCGTAGCGGGGAACCGGGCGACCCAGTACTTC.

The rearrangement uses TRBV9 and TRBJ2-5; 8 bases agree with TRBD2. Trimming at V came to 4 bases and at J to 2 bases, leaving 7 bases not matched to a gene. The CDR3 length is 15 residues. Germline V gives CDR1 SGDLS, CDR2 YYNGEE. The CDR3 loop reads CASSPWTSLQETQYF. For the CDR3, the DNA is TGTGCCAGCAGCCCCTGGACTAGCCTACAAGAGACCCAGTACTTC.

The V gene is TRBV7-9, the J gene TRBJ1-2, with TRBD1 matching over 8 bases. The CDR3 extends over 15 amino acids. Germline-derived CDR1 and CDR2 are SEHNR and FQNEAQ (reference sequence). V dropped 5 bases and J dropped 5; count of bases not matched to a gene: 10. The CDR3 here is CASSRLTGTGYGYTF. The DNA of the CDR3 is TGTGCCAGCAGCCGCCTCACCGGGACAGGATATGGCTACACCTTC.

This sequence joins TRBV29-1 and TRBJ2-5, with 7 nucleotides matching TRBD1. Trimming took 4 bases from V and 5 from J; bases not matched to a gene: 7. CDR3 length: 13 residues. CDR1 and CDR2 (germline): SQVTM, ANQGSEA. For the CDR3, the DNA is TGCAGCGTTGGACAGGGAGAATGGGAGACCCAGTACTTC. Translated, it gives CSVGQGEWETQYF.

The V gene is TRBV2, the J gene TRBJ2-3; perhaps TRBD1 as D (5 bases). The CDR3 runs to 14 residues. V lost 4 bases, J lost 2 bases, and 10 bases lay in between. CDR1 is SNHLY and CDR2 is FYNNEI in the germline V gene. Here the CDR3 reads CASSGQLLTDTQYF. The CDR3 nucleotides read TGTGCCAGCAGTGGACAGCTCCTCACAGATACGCAGTATTTT.

The V and J genes are TRBV4-2 and TRBJ2-6; 8 bases match TRBD1. J was trimmed by 4 bases and V by 2 bases; bases with no gene match: 13. This CDR3 has 19 amino acids. In germline, CDR1 is LGHNA, CDR2 YNFKEQ. The CDR3 nucleotides read TGTGCCAGCAGCCAAAGGGTGGCAGGACAGGGCTACGGGGCCAACGTCCTGACTTTC. Its translation is CASSQRVAGQGYGANVLTF.

The chain uses TRBV3-1 and TRBJ1-2; D is unclear. The length of the CDR3 is 15 residues. Trimming took 0 bases from V and 4 from J, leaving 12 bases between them. CDR1 and CDR2 (germline): LGHDT, YNNKEL (reference sequence). The CDR3 loop reads CASSQDSPRAYGYTF. CDR3 DNA: TGTGCCAGCAGCCAAGATAGTCCCCGCGCCTATGGCTACACCTTC.

The genes are TRBV5-4 and TRBJ2-5; D is uncertain. CDR1 SGHNT and CDR2 YYREEE come from the germline V gene (reference sequence). V shed 1 base and J shed 1 base, with 8 bases lying between them. This CDR3 is 14 amino acids long. The CDR3 DNA sequence: TGTGCCAGCAGCTTGCGCCTCGGCCAAGAGACCCAGTACTTC. Translation: CASSLRLGQETQYF.

The J gene is TRBJ2-5, the V gene TRBV20-1; D is uncertain. The CDR3 is 14 amino acids. The V and J ends lost 0 bases and 1 base respectively, with 9 bases between them. CDR1 is DFQATT, CDR2 SNEGSKA, per germline (reference sequence). The CDR3 spells CSARETSRQETQYF. Written as DNA, the CDR3 is TGCAGTGCTAGAGAGACGTCCCGCCAAGAGACCCAGTACTTC.

The rearrangement links TRBV29-1 to TRBJ1-2; D is unclear. Germline assignment: CDR1 SQVTM and CDR2 ANQGSEA. The ends were cut back, 3 bases at V and 3 bases at J, with 5 bases in the middle. The CDR3 length is 11 residues. CDR3 sequence: CSVEPYYGYTF. DNA for the CDR3: TGCAGCGTTGAGCCGTACTATGGCTACACCTTC.

The gene calls are TRBV20-1 and TRBJ2-2; no clear D. The CDR3 consists of 15 residues. Per germline, CDR1 DFQATT and CDR2 SNEGSKA (reference sequence). The germline V and J ends were trimmed by 0 bases and 1 base, with 9 bases remaining between them. The chain's CDR3 is CSARDGQRNTGELFF. CDR3 nucleotide sequence: TGCAGTGCTAGAGATGGGCAGAGGAACACCGGGGAGCTGTTTTTT.

The chain links TRBV30 to TRBJ1-2, with D possibly being TRBD1 (5 bases). Germline-derived CDR1 and CDR2 are GTSNPN and SVGIG (reference sequence). This CDR3 has 14 residues. Trimming took off 2 bases at V and 4 bases at J, with 14 bases between the two ends. CDR3 DNA: TGTGCCTGGAGTACGGGGCAAGGTTTCTATGGCTACACCTTC. Amino acid sequence: CAWSTGQGFYGYTF.

The CDR3 spells CSLSASSGGAPEQFF. The CDR3, as DNA: TGCAGTCTCTCCGCTTCTAGCGGGGGGGCACCAGAGCAGTTCTTC. V gene TRBV20-1 combines with J gene TRBJ2-1; 12 bases are a match to TRBD2. There are 15 residues in the CDR3. CDR1 DFQATT and CDR2 SNEGSKA come from the germline V gene (reference sequence). Trimming removed 8 bases from V and 10 bases from J; junction bases left unmatched: 15.

This clonotype came up once. The chain carries TRBV29-1 and TRBJ2-1; the D gene is possibly TRBD2 (5 bases). Between the trimmed V and J ends, which lost 7 bases and 3 bases, there was a span of 10 bases. Germline V lookup: CDR1 SQVTM, CDR2 ANQGSEA. The CDR3 is 12 residues long. DNA of the CDR3: TGCAGCGGACGGGGAAGCTACAATGAGCAGTTCTTC. Its protein is CSGRGSYNEQFF.

This chain connects TRBV20-1 to TRBJ1-2; 9 bases agree with TRBD1. Germline loops: CDR1 DFQATT, CDR2 SNEGSKA (reference sequence). The CDR3 runs to 15 residues. V dropped 0 bases and J dropped 4; count of bases not matched to a gene: 6. CDR3 residues: CSARETGGSGYGYTF. The CDR3 DNA reads as TGCAGTGCTAGAGAGACAGGGGGAAGTGGCTATGGCTACACCTTC.

The rearrangement joins TRBV7-9 to TRBJ2-1; 7 positions agree with TRBD1. The V and J ends lost 10 bases and 3 bases, in that order; junction bases with no gene match: 6. The CDR3 is made up of 13 amino acids. Germline CDR1 SEHNR, CDR2 FQNEAQ (reference sequence). The CDR3 DNA follows: TGTGCCATCGGGACAGCGAACTACAATGAGCAGTTCTTC. Its protein product is CAIGTANYNEQFF. Together with reference TRBV7-9 and TRBJ2-1, the CDR3 gives the full variable domain: DTGVSQNPRHKITKRGQNVTFRCDPISEHNRLYWYRQTLGQGPEFLTYFQNEAQLEKSRLLSDRFSAERPKGSFSTLEIQRTEQGDSAMYLCAIGTANYNEQFFGPGTRLTVL.

The J gene is TRBJ2-5, the V gene TRBV29-1; 7 bases are shared with TRBD2. Per germline, CDR1 SQVTM and CDR2 ANQGSEA. The CDR3 has 12 amino acids. V shed 7 bases and J 4 bases; nucleotides not matched to a gene: 6. The CDR3, as DNA: TGCAGCGCCGAGACTAGCCGAGAGACCCAGTACTTC. Protein product: CSAETSRETQYF.

The J gene is TRBJ2-7, the V gene TRBV5-4, with no clear D. The CDR3 runs 15 residues. Trimming took 0 bases from V and 7 from J, leaving 17 bases between them. Germline values: CDR1 SGHNT, CDR2 YYREEE (reference sequence). The CDR3 bases are TGTGCCAGCAGCTTGGGGGAAATGATCGTTTCGGAGCAGTACTTC. Translation gives CASSLGEMIVSEQYF. Full variable domain (rest looked up from reference TRBV5-4 and TRBJ2-7): ETGVTQSPTHLIKTRGQQVTLRCSSQSGHNTVSWYQQALGQGPQFIFQYYREEENGRGNFPPRFSGLQFPNYSSELNVNALELDDSALYLCASSLGEMIVSEQYFGPGTRLTVT.

The chain employs TRBV7-2 and TRBJ2-1; 10 nucleotides line up with TRBD2. This CDR3 region has 15 residues. The germline CDR1 and CDR2 sequences are SGHTA and FQGNSA. Trimming cost V 3 bases and J 13 bases; bases outside gene matches: 12. CDR3 DNA: TGTGCCAGCAGCTTCGGACTAGCGGAGATCTTACCCCAGTTCTTC. This gives the protein CASSFGLAEILPQFF.

V usage is TRBV4-1 and J usage is TRBJ2-1; 10 bases are a match to TRBD2. CDR1 is MGHRA and CDR2 is YSYEKL in the germline V gene. CDR3 length: 16 residues. J gave up 5 bases and V 4 bases, and 8 bases lay outside the gene matches. The CDR3 here is CASSLTGGLADNEQFF. The CDR3 coding sequence is TGCGCCAGCAGCCTCACAGGAGGACTAGCGGACAATGAGCAGTTCTTC.